Detailed here is one T cell receptor (beta chain). Researchers put TCRalpha and TCRbeta cDNA through two nested PCRs lasting approximately 16 and 9 cycles. Following a re-call of the 5' RACE reads, TCRdb has one entry per CDR3 protein and lacks DNA. Seen in this sample are 210,000 or so distinct CDR3 sequences; the ten most common clones hold 7.7%. The data are from a study of monozygotic twins with inflammatory bowel disease. This sequence originates from a human donor with ulcerative colitis or Crohn's disease, or a healthy co-twin of an affected twin (not recorded which). The sequenced sample consisted of blood.

CDR3 residues: CSVDRQIYGYTF. V is TRBV29-1 and J is TRBJ1-2. Germline V gene data show CDR1 as SQVTM and CDR2 as ANQGSEA. There are 12 residues in the CDR3.